What follows is one T cell receptor (beta chain) and its context. The sample comes from a study of CD8 T cells in Susac syndrome. Blood CD8+ and CD4+ T cells underwent high-throughput TCR beta sequencing. The study used treatment-naive patients who had stable or active relapsing-remitting disease as multiple sclerosis controls. Trimming at V came to 4 bases and at J to 5 bases, leaving 3 bases not matched to a gene. Germline loops: CDR1 SQVTM, CDR2 ANQGSEA. This CDR3 region has 12 residues. RNA was extracted with the RNeasy kit, and a quantity of 0.5 to 1 ug was reverse transcribed using random hexamers. The immunoSEQ assay covered 54 Vbeta and 13 Jbeta segments for CDR3. A single record per CDR3 protein comes from TCRdb applying MiXCR to the immunoSEQ multiplex PCR reads. The top ten hold 0.093% of the sample, which has about 120,000 distinct CDR3 sequences, about 92% seen once.

This receptor was obtained from a human donor with multiple sclerosis. J is TRBJ1-2 and V is TRBV29-1; 8 bases line up with TRBD1. Sequenced sample: CD4+ T cells from PBMCs. The CDR3: CSVAGQGYGYTF. Written as DNA, the CDR3 is TGCAGCGTTGCCGGACAGGGTTATGGCTACACCTTC.